This entry features one T cell receptor (beta chain) sequence. At least ten counts were recorded for this clonotype. Its antigen is unknown. Within one base of it there is no much larger clone, and no base qualities were kept. The record originates from a study of identical twins (dated by TCRdb to 2016 to 2017). General notes on the study: The study deep-sequenced TCR alpha and beta repertoires from monozygotic twins, unrelated adults of various ages and cord blood to test whether fetal clonotypes persist. To rule out contamination, replicate twin experiments were performed at different times with different library preparation protocols.

Libraries were built with 5' RACE. For sequencing, an Illumina HiSeq 2000 was employed. Template switching added a universal primer binding site, and the final cDNA carried a unique molecular identifier that allowed TCR cDNA molecules to be counted accurately. Specific primers in the conserved constant-segment region were used to synthesize first-strand cDNA for TCR alpha and beta chains. To control for contamination, each cDNA library was double barcoded with a SMART-Mk sample barcode plus Illumina barcodes. TruSeq adapter sequences along with Illumina sample barcodes were introduced in two successive PCR steps. The Illumina HiSeq platform was used with custom primers to sequence TCR alpha and beta cDNA libraries. As for the original processing: Raw reads were processed with MiGEC to extract unique molecular identifiers, and MiXCR was used to determine CDR3 positions. Recombination models were inferred per individual with the repgenHMM and IGoR tools using an EM algorithm. The analysis of shared clonotypes was done with the tcR package in R, with sharing normalized by the product of cloneset sizes. Out-of-frame nonproductive sequences were analyzed to study raw recombination free of thymic and clonal selection effects. The raw public reads went through TCRdb reprocessing: fastp at Q25, MiXCR clone calling, in-frame beta chains kept. CDR3 protein duplicates are merged, each entry listing the most common genes and DNA. It is TCRdb's table, rather than the study itself, that gives the V and J calls and clone size. The table for this sample lists over 500,000 distinct CDR3 sequences; roughly a fifth of them were counted only once. 0.91% of the sample lies in the top ten.

Every donor in the study was a healthy Caucasian. The twin cohort comprised three pairs of female monozygotic twins, all aged roughly 18 to 30 years. Positive isolation kits from Invitrogen were used to isolate the CD4+ and CD8+ T cell populations. The CDR3 numbers 17 residues from cysteine through phenylalanine. Only the CDR3 DNA stays, 51 bases, in frame from base 1. V lost 4 bases and J lost 1 base; the stretch between them is 20 bases long. Study-wide conclusions, independent of this receptor: Conclusions relied on cross-sectional statistical analysis, since the same donors could not be followed over many years. Excess twin sharing in beta out-of-frame sequences was weaker because fewer shared sequences lowered the signal-to-noise ratio. Fewer insertions were carried by abundant cord blood beta clonotypes; a weaker similar trend was observed in young adult naive repertoires, while no such trend was observed in memory repertoires. In monozygotic twins, out-of-frame TCR alpha sharing was systematically underestimated by recombination models, although the models agreed with sharing between unrelated individuals. Out-of-frame TCR alpha sequences shared between twins showed an excess of low generation-probability sequences compared with coincidental sharing between unrelated individuals. Invariant T cells such as MAIT and iNKT could partly confound zero-insertion analyses, although diverse VJ usage argued against such confounding for most clonotypes.

The sample was also reused in another study, on T cells expressing NK-cell markers. From the second report: Several donors provided sorted CD3+CD56+NKG2C+, CD3+CD56+NKG2C- and CD3+CD56-NKG2C+ T-cell subsets, whose TCR beta-chain repertoires were profiled. Among the eight sequenced donors, seven were HCMV-seropositive and one was HCMV-seronegative. To restrict sorting to alphabetaTCR-expressing T cells, an anti-gammadeltaTCR antibody was added in several experiments. In several donors, the dominant CD3+CD56+NKG2C+ clonotypes were among the top 10 CD8+ clonotypes and accounted for about 1.0-7.5% of CD8+ T cells. Those dominant clonotypes were again the most abundant among CD3+CD56-NKG2C+ cells in a handful of donors, at roughly 25-60.1%. It remained unclear whether the expanded NKG2C-expressing T cell clones were specific for HCMV antigens. Randomly selected healthy volunteers, three men and five women, were used as the eight sequenced donors. A commercial ELISA kit detecting HCMV-specific IgG in serum was used to determine HCMV serostatus. MIGEC was used to demultiplex reads and group the reads by UMI, and MiTCR was used to assemble and quantify clonotypes. Only TCR cDNA sequences supported by at least two reads were kept to exclude erroneous sequences. The tcR package was used for downstream repertoire analysis, with clonotypes matched between fractions based on CDR3 nucleotide sequence plus V segment. Antigen specificity was annotated against VDJdb with VDJmatch, allowing one amino acid substitution in CDR3.

The specimen sequenced was CD4+ T cells sorted from blood. The chain employs TRBV12-3 or TRBV12-4 and TRBJ2-7; possibly the D gene is TRBD2, per 6 matching bases. The receptor was derived from a woman younger than 30 in good health. The CDR3 corresponds to CASSSRGGRGVSYEQYF. The nucleotide sequence is TGTGCCAGCAGTTCCCGAGGCGGGCGGGGCGTTTCCTACGAGCAGTACTTC.